Below, 18 T cell receptor beta chains from the same sample are listed, as sequenced in a study of Ad26.COV2.S vaccination and SARS-CoV-2 variants. Profiled with immunoSEQ multiplex PCR; TCRdb holds only in-frame clones, not every one. This sample yields about 500,000 clones, of which about 89% are seen a single time; around 1.8% belongs to the top ten. The treatment here: 15 to 20 received Ad26.COV2.S at low or high dose, single or two shots; about 5 received placebo; per-sample allocation not given. It was on day 63 after the first vaccine or placebo injection that samples were taken. The sequenced sample was peripheral blood, obtained in a trial of Ad26.COV2.S vaccine versus placebo. These receptors all stem from a person between 18 and 65 years old who received the Ad26.COV2.S COVID-19 vaccine or a placebo.

This chain joins TRBV7-2 and TRBJ2-2; 7 bases match TRBD2. Germline loops: CDR1 SGHTA, CDR2 FQGNSA. This CDR3 is 17 amino acids long. V dropped 4 bases and J dropped 5; count of bases not matched to a gene: 13. The CDR3 region has the DNA TGTGCCAGCAGCTCCCCCGGGATAGCGGGCGCGACCGGGGAGCTGTTTTTT. This codes for CASSSPGIAGATGELFF.

The CDR3 region is CASSSQTGNTKNIQYF. CDR3 DNA sequence: TGCGCCAGCAGCTCACAAACAGGGAATACCAAAAACATTCAGTACTTC. The chain is built from TRBV5-1 and TRBJ2-4, with a tentative D call TRBD1 (6 bases). Germline values: CDR1 SGHRS, CDR2 YFSETQ. The CDR3 length is 16 residues. V lost 3 bases and J 2 bases, leaving 15 bases between the germline ends.

V gene TRBV5-4 combines with J gene TRBJ2-1; D is perhaps TRBD2 (7 bases). Trimming removed 6 bases from V and 7 bases from J, with 20 bases in between. CDR3 length: 15 residues. Germline V CDR1 and CDR2: SGHNT, YYREEE (reference sequence). The CDR3 bases are TGTGCCAGCACCCCCCCCCGGGGGGCACCGAATGAGCAGTTCTTC. This sequence encodes CASTPPRGAPNEQFF.

The rearrangement joins TRBV18 to TRBJ2-3, with unresolved D. The germline V gene has CDR1 KGHSH and CDR2 LQKENI. The ends were cut back, 4 bases at V and 2 bases at J, with 7 bases in the middle. This CDR3 contains 13 residues. CDR3 in DNA: TGTGCCAGCTCACGGCGGATCACAGATACGCAGTATTTT. It yields the protein CASSRRITDTQYF.

The rearrangement joins TRBV6-5 to TRBJ2-3; D call uncertain. V lost 6 bases to trimming and J lost 9 bases, with 19 bases between them. Germline V gene sequence: CDR1 MNHEY, CDR2 SVGAGI. The CDR3 loop spans 14 amino acids. The CDR3 nucleotides read TGTGCCAGCAGCCACATAACTTTACCAGGCACGCAGTATTTT. Translating it yields CASSHITLPGTQYF.

The chain joins TRBV7-8 to TRBJ2-2, with no clear D. This CDR3 is built from 15 residues. Germline-derived CDR1 and CDR2 are SGHVS and FQNEAQ. V was shortened by 1 base and J by 5 bases, with 11 bases between the two germline ends. CDR3 sequence reads: CASSLVSWGTGELFF. The CDR3 nucleotides are TGTGCCAGCAGCTTAGTGTCGTGGGGAACCGGGGAGCTGTTTTTT.

The V gene is TRBV24-1, the J gene TRBJ2-5; TRBD2 agrees at 7 bases. V trimming: 4 bases; J trimming: 1 base; junction bases outside the gene matches: 5. The V gene's germline CDR1 is KGHDR and CDR2 SFDVKD. This CDR3 has 15 amino acids. CDR3 loop: CATSDLSGFQETQYF. DNA for the CDR3: TGTGCCACCAGTGACCTTAGCGGGTTCCAAGAGACCCAGTACTTC.

This clone was detected only once. The CDR3 region has the DNA TGTGCCATCAGGGACAGGGCTCCCACTGAAGCTTTCTTT. It specifies CAIRDRAPTEAFF. This chain uses TRBV10-3 with TRBJ1-1; TRBD1 aligns across 8 bases. CDR3 length: 13 residues. Looked up from germline, CDR1 is ENHRY and CDR2 is SYGVKD. V lost 6 bases and J lost 4; bases outside the gene matches: 4.

This rearrangement joins TRBV7-3 to TRBJ2-5; 8 bases line up with TRBD2. The ends lost 5 bases at V and 2 bases at J; junction bases unmatched: 7. CDR3 size: 15 residues. The germline gives CDR1 SGHTA, CDR2 FQGTGA. CDR3 sequence reads: CASSLRGLEQETQYF. The CDR3 nucleotides are TGTGCCAGCAGCCTTAGGGGACTAGAACAAGAGACCCAGTACTTC.

This clone has only one observation. This chain uses TRBV27 with TRBJ2-7; D gene ambiguous. Germline loops: CDR1 MNHEY, CDR2 SMNVEV (reference sequence). This CDR3 comprises 13 residues. Trimming left V 3 bases short and J 3 bases short, with 9 bases between. The CDR3 reads CASSFIPGYEQYF. The CDR3 DNA sequence: TGTGCCAGCAGTTTCATCCCCGGCTACGAGCAGTACTTC.

The rearrangement uses TRBV9 and TRBJ2-1; a possible D gene is TRBD2 (7 bases). Germline V lookup: CDR1 SGDLS, CDR2 YYNGEE. V gave up 4 bases and J gave up 7 bases, with 21 bases separating them. This CDR3 contains 16 residues. The CDR3 loop is CASSPREGGAQNEQFF. In DNA, the CDR3 is TGTGCCAGCAGCCCCCGTGAGGGGGGGGCCCAAAATGAGCAGTTCTTC.

V usage is TRBV24-1 and J usage is TRBJ1-3, with D possibly being TRBD1 (6 bases). The germline CDR1 and CDR2 sequences are KGHDR and SFDVKD. The CDR3 loop spans 16 amino acids. Deletions cut 1 base from V and 3 bases from J, with 12 bases between. The CDR3: CATSDLGGQVGNTIYF. CDR3 coding DNA: TGTGCCACCAGTGATTTAGGGGGGCAAGTTGGAAACACCATATATTTT.

This clone occurred a few times. Germline is not matched at one junction end, which may reflect a read error. V usage is TRBV7-9 and J usage is TRBJ2-2, with D unclear. The CDR3 consists of 14 residues. Germline V gene lookup returns CDR1 SEHNR and CDR2 FQNEAQ (reference sequence). The CDR3 region has the DNA TGTGCCAGCAGCCTCCTAGGGAACCCCGGGGAGCTGTTTTTT. Translation gives CASSLLGNPGELFF.

The chain couples TRBV15 to TRBJ1-6; D is unresolved. CDR1 is LNHNV, CDR2 YYDKDF, per germline (reference sequence). This CDR3 has 17 amino acids. V was cut by 0 bases and J by 0 bases, with 9 bases left in between. CDR3 nucleotides: TGTGCCACCAGCAGAGATAAGGCAGGCTCCTATAATTCACCCCTCCACTTT. It specifies CATSRDKAGSYNSPLHF.

This chain links TRBV2 with TRBJ1-6; the match to TRBD1 covers 7 bases. There are 15 residues in the CDR3. Trimming took 5 bases from V and 6 from J; bases not matched to a gene: 7. Germline values: CDR1 SNHLY, CDR2 FYNNEI. The CDR3 loop is CASSYPGQINSPLHF. DNA of the CDR3: TGTGCCAGCAGTTACCCGGGACAGATTAATTCACCCCTCCACTTT.

The rearrangement uses TRBV27 and TRBJ1-1; D gene uncertain. CDR3 size: 14 residues. Trimming shortened V by 5 bases and J by 5 bases, and 15 bases separated the two germline ends. Germline CDR1 and CDR2: MNHEY and SMNVEV (reference sequence). The CDR3 DNA follows: TGTGCCAGCAGTGTGGGTTCCGGATGGACTGAAGCTTTCTTT. It translates to CASSVGSGWTEAFF.

This clone was seen only once. The J gene is TRBJ1-2, the V gene TRBV29-1; unclear D gene. Germline V gene sequence: CDR1 SQVTM, CDR2 ANQGSEA. V shed 4 bases and J shed 1 base, with 13 bases lying between them. The CDR3 is made up of 14 amino acids. CDR3: CSVAFGPGNYGYTF. The CDR3 nucleotides are TGCAGCGTTGCTTTCGGTCCGGGTAACTATGGCTACACCTTC.

This chain joins TRBV14 and TRBJ1-1; unclear D gene. Trimming cost V 4 bases and J 0 bases, with 3 bases left between them. The CDR3 contains 12 residues. Germline-derived CDR1 and CDR2 are SGHDN and FVKESK. CDR3 in amino acids: CASSRMNTEAFF. For the CDR3, the DNA is TGTGCCAGCAGCCGGATGAACACTGAAGCTTTCTTT.